This T cell receptor beta chain is drawn from a study of blood T cell repertoires in COVID-19. In the original workflow: Reference gene primer amplification in the assay estimated nucleated cell counts. TCRdb keeps only in-frame clones here, not all; method: immunoSEQ multiplex PCR. V and J calls and clone size come straight from that table; D and trimming were deduced from the DNA. The sample consists of under 250,000 clones, 88% of them appearing once. Sequencing was done on a sample of peripheral blood. This TCR was recovered from a woman aged 55 to 70 with acute or convalescent COVID-19.

CDR3: CASSTRRRGRMSNQPQHF. As DNA, the CDR3 is TGTGCCAGCAGCACCAGGAGGAGGGGGCGGATGAGCAATCAGCCCCAGCATTTT. The V gene is TRBV9, the J gene TRBJ1-5; 7 positions agree with TRBD1. Trimming at V came to 4 bases and at J to 1 base, leaving 14 bases not matched to a gene. In germline, CDR1 is SGDLS, CDR2 YYNGEE. The CDR3 is made up of 18 amino acids. The full variable domain, with the rest looked up from reference TRBV9 and TRBJ1-5, is DSGVTQTPKHLITATGQRVTLRCSPRSGDLSVYWYQQSLDQGLQFLIQYYNGEERAKGNILERFSAQQFPDLHSELNLSSLELGDSALYFCASSTRRRGRMSNQPQHFGDGTRLSIL.